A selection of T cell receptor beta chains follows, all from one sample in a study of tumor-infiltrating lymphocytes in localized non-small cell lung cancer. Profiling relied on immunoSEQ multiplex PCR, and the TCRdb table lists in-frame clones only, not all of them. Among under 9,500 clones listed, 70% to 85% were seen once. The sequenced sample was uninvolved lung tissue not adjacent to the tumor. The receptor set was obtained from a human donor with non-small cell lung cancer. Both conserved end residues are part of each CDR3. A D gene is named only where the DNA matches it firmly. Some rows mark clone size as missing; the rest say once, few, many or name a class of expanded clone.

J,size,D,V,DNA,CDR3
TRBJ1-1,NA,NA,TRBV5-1,TGCGCCAGCAGCTTGTCGTATTCCCAGGGGAGGAACACTGAAGCTTTCTTT,CASSLSYSQGRNTEAFF
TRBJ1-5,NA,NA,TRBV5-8,TGTGCCAGCAGCCCCACCCGGGGAGTAGGGAATCAGCCCCAGCATTTT,CASSPTRGVGNQPQHF
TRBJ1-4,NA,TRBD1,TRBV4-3,TGCGCCAGCAGCCAAGGGGACAGATTCCATGAAAAACTGTTTTTT,CASSQGDRFHEKLFF
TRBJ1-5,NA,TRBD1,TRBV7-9,TGTGCCAGCAGCAGAGGACAGGGGGCAGCTAATCAGCCCCAGCATTTT,CASSRGQGAANQPQHF
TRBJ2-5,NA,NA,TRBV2,TGTGCCAGCCAGCCCTTGATGGAAGAGACCCAGTACTTC,CASQPLMEETQYF
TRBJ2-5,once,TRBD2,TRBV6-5,TGTGCCAGCAGTCCCGGACTAGCGGGATGGGAGACCCAGTACTTC,CASSPGLAGWETQYF
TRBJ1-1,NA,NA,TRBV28,TGTGCCAGCAGTTGGGACATCAGAACCGTGGGGACTGAAGCTTTCTTT,CASSWDIRTVGTEAFF
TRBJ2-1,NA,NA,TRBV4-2,TGTGCCAGCAGCCAACATCGGGAGAATGAGCAGTTCTTC,CASSQHRENEQFF
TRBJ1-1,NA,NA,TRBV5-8,TGTGCCAGCAGCTTCTGGGGGGGGAACACTGAAGCTTTCTTT,CASSFWGGNTEAFF
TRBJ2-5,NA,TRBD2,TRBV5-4,TGTGCCAGCAGCTTGGGGGCGTCTACTAGCGGGAGTCCGAAGACCCAGTACTTC,CASSLGASTSGSPKTQYF
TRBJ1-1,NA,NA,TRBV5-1,TGCGCCAGCAGCCGATCTCAGAGTATGAACACTGAAGCTTTCTTT,CASSRSQSMNTEAFF
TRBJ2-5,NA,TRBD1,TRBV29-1,TGCAGCGCAGGGGGCGAAGAGACCCAGTACTTC,CSAGGEETQYF
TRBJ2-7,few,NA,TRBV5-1,TGCGCCAGCAGCTCCCGGGGCCTAGGGGCCTACGAGCAGTACTTC,CASSSRGLGAYEQYF
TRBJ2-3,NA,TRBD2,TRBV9,TGTGCCAGCAGCGTAGAGGCGGGGGGGCCGGGAGATACGCAGTATTTT,CASSVEAGGPGDTQYF
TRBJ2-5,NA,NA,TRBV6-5,TGTGCCAGCAGTTACGGTTCAGCGGAGACCCAGTACTTC,CASSYGSAETQYF
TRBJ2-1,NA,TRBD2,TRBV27,TGTGCCAGCAGTTCCGGGACTAGTGGGTGGAATGAGCAGTTCTTC,CASSSGTSGWNEQFF
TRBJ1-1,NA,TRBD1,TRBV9,TGTGCCAGCAGCTTTGGACAGGGAGGGACTGAAGCTTTCTTT,CASSFGQGGTEAFF
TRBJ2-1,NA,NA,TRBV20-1,TGCAGTGCCGCCTACAATGAGCAGTTCTTC,CSAAYNEQFF
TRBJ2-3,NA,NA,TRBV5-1,TGCGCCAGCAGCCTCCACCGGACAGCGCCTAGCACAGATACGCAGTATTTT,CASSLHRTAPSTDTQYF
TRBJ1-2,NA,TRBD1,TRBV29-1,TGCAGCGTTGGCACAGGGGATAACTATGGCTACACCTTC,CSVGTGDNYGYTF
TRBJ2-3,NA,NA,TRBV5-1,TGCGCCAGCAGCTTGGCTGGGGGCACGACAGATACGCAGTATTTT,CASSLAGGTTDTQYF
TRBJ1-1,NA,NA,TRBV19,TGTGCCAGTAGCCAAGGGACTTTTACTGAAGCTTTCTTT,CASSQGTFTEAFF
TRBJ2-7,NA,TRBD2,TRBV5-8,TGTGCCAGCAGCCCAGGGACTAGTTTGCAGTACTTC,CASSPGTSLQYF
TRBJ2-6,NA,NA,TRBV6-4,TGTGCCAGCAGCGCACAGATTGGGGCCAACGTCCTGACTTTC,CASSAQIGANVLTF
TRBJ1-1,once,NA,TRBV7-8,TGTGCCAGCAGCTTAGTTGGGAACACTGAAGCTTTCTTT,CASSLVGNTEAFF
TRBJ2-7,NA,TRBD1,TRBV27,TGTGCCAGCAGTCGGTCCGGGACAGGTGGCGAGCAGTACTTC,CASSRSGTGGEQYF
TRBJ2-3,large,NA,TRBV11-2,TGTGCCAGCAGTCTTAATCCCCAAGATACGCAGTATTTT,CASSLNPQDTQYF
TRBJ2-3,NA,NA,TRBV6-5,TGTGCCAGCAGTTACACCGGGACAAAAGGAGATACGCAGTATTTT,CASSYTGTKGDTQYF